The next 5 T cell receptor beta chains were all read from a single sample in a study of blood T cells in healthy people across ages. Together with a sample-barcoded 5' primer, a J-beta primer mix was included in a second PCR lasting roughly 6 to 12 cycles. TCRdb recomputed calls from the 5' RACE reads with MiXCR, one row per CDR3 protein. The data show around 1,500,000 distinct CDR3 sequences, roughly 40% seen once. Sequencing used blood. Receptors originate from a woman under 30 in good health.

The sample holds a few counts of this clonotype. The chain employs TRBV6-2 or TRBV6-3 and TRBJ2-3; 10 bases map to TRBD2. CDR3 length equals 12 residues. In germline, CDR1 is MNHEY, CDR2 SVGEGT. With V trimmed by 0 bases and J by 14 bases, 2 bases remained unmatched. CDR3 sequence reads: CASSYSLAGAYF. CDR3 nucleotide sequence: TGTGCCAGCAGTTACTCCCTAGCGGGGGCGTATTTT.

A few counts support this clonotype. The gene calls are TRBV12-3 or TRBV12-4 and TRBJ2-7; D unclear. V was cut by 3 bases and J by 3 bases, with 9 bases left in between. The CDR3 is 13 residues long. The CDR3 coding sequence is TGTGCCAGCAGTTTGGCGACAAACTACGAGCAGTACTTC. Translating it yields CASSLATNYEQYF.

The V call is TRBV3-1, the J call TRBJ2-6; unclear D gene. V lost 4 bases and J 4 bases, leaving 5 bases between the germline ends. Germline CDR1 LGHDT, CDR2 YNNKEL (reference sequence). The CDR3 contains 13 residues. The CDR3 sequence: CASSRKGANVLTF. The CDR3 coding sequence is TGTGCCAGCAGCCGGAAAGGGGCCAACGTCCTGACTTTC. Together with reference TRBV3-1 and TRBJ2-6, the CDR3 gives the full variable domain: DTAVSQTPKYLVTQMGNDKSIKCEQNLGHDTMYWYKQDSKKFLKIMFSYNNKELIINETVPNRFSPKSPDKAHLNLHINSLELGDSAVYFCASSRKGANVLTFGAGSRLTVL.

This clonotype was counted only a few times. The chain couples TRBV4-1 to TRBJ1-5, with a possible D match to TRBD1 (5 bases). CDR1 is MGHRA, CDR2 YSYEKL, per germline. The CDR3 is made up of 17 amino acids. V was trimmed by 0 bases and J by 2 bases, leaving 14 bases between them. CDR3 residues: CASSQEPVGRGNQPQHF. CDR3 coding DNA: TGCGCCAGCAGCCAAGAACCGGTGGGGCGAGGCAATCAGCCCCAGCATTTT.

This clonotype was seen a few times. V is TRBV20-1 and J is TRBJ1-2, with a weak D call TRBD1 (6 bases). Germline V gives CDR1 DFQATT, CDR2 SNEGSKA (reference sequence). The CDR3 loop spans 12 amino acids. The V and J ends lost 6 bases and 8 bases respectively, with 16 bases between them. The CDR3 DNA follows: TGCAGTGCGGGGGGGGACAAGCCCGGCTACACCTTC. Translating gives CSAGGDKPGYTF.